The 9 T cell receptor beta chains given below trace back to one sample, sequenced in a study of blood T cells in healthy people across ages. Primers used in a second PCR of roughly 7 to 12 cycles were a sample-barcoded 5' primer and a J-beta primer mix. TCRdb analysed the 5' RACE reads with MiXCR anew, one entry per CDR3 protein. This sample yields 1.5 million to 2 million distinct CDR3 sequences, of which approximately 50% are seen a single time; 2.1% belongs to the top ten. Material for sequencing was blood. Source of these receptors: a woman aged 40-49 years in good health.

This sequence joins TRBV11-3 and TRBJ1-2; 7 bases fit TRBD1. Looked up from germline, CDR1 is SGHNT and CDR2 is YENEEA. J lost 0 bases, V lost 4 bases, and 8 bases had no gene match. The CDR3 is 16 amino acids. The CDR3: CASSSPGQDSNYGYTF. DNA of the CDR3: TGTGCCAGCAGCTCACCCGGACAGGACTCTAACTATGGCTACACCTTC.

The chain joins TRBV7-6 to TRBJ1-1; possibly TRBD1 for D (6 bases). V was pared by 3 bases and J by 3 bases, with 17 bases between. The germline V gene encodes CDR1 SGHVS and CDR2 FNYEAQ. There are 16 residues in the CDR3. For the CDR3, the DNA is TGTGCCAGCAGCTTGGGGGCCATACGGGGGTACACTGAAGCTTTCTTT. The encoded protein is CASSLGAIRGYTEAFF. Variable domain in full (rest from reference TRBV7-6 and TRBJ1-1): GAGVSQSPRYKVTKRGQDVALRCDPISGHVSLYWYRQALGQGPEFLTYFNYEAQQDKSGLPNDRFSAERPEGSISTLTIQRTEQRDSAMYRCASSLGAIRGYTEAFFGQGTRLTVV.

This clonotype was counted a few times. J is TRBJ1-4 and V is TRBV27; no firm D call. The germline V and J ends were trimmed by 5 bases and 6 bases, with 10 bases remaining between them. This CDR3 has 13 residues. Looked up from germline, CDR1 is MNHEY and CDR2 is SMNVEV (reference sequence). CDR3 sequence reads: CASSPPGDEKLFF. The DNA of the CDR3 is TGTGCCAGCAGTCCGCCGGGAGATGAAAAACTGTTTTTT.

Worth noting for this clonotype: Germline is not matched at one junction end, which may reflect a read error. V gene TRBV7-2 combines with J gene TRBJ1-2; D is possibly TRBD1 (5 bases). Germline CDR1 SGHTA, CDR2 FQGNSA. This CDR3 region has 14 residues. The CDR3 sequence: CASSLGRQNYGCTF. The DNA for the CDR3 is TGTGCCAGCAGCTTGGGTCGACAGAACTATGGCTGCACCTTC. Filled out from reference TRBV7-2 and TRBJ1-2, the complete variable domain reads GAGVSQSPSNKVTEKGKDVELRCDPISGHTALYWYRQSLGQGLEFLIYFQGNSAPDKSGLPSDRFSAERTGGSVSTLTIQRTQQEDSAVYLCASSLGRQNYGCTFGSGTRLTVV.

The V gene is TRBV6-6, the J gene TRBJ2-7, with D possibly called TRBD1 or TRBD2 (5 bases each). The CDR3 is 16 residues long. Germline-derived CDR1 and CDR2 are MNHNY and SVGAGI (reference sequence). V lost 0 bases to trimming and J lost 7 bases, with 19 bases between them. Written as DNA, the CDR3 is TGTGCCAGCAGTTACTCTTTCCAGGGAGACAACAATGAGCAGTACTTC. Its protein is CASSYSFQGDNNEQYF.

The chain carries TRBV5-1 and TRBJ2-4; D may match TRBD1 or TRBD2 (6 bases each). Trimming took 0 bases from V and 6 from J, leaving 10 bases between them. This CDR3 has 14 residues. Per the germline V gene, CDR1 is SGHRS and CDR2 is YFSETQ. CDR3 sequence reads: CASSLEGGTNIQYF. Here the CDR3 DNA reads TGCGCCAGCAGCTTGGAGGGGGGAACAAACATTCAGTACTTC.

This clonotype was detected only a few times. This chain uses TRBV9 with TRBJ2-5; maybe TRBD1 (6 bases). The V gene's germline CDR1 is SGDLS and CDR2 YYNGEE. Trimming took 0 bases from V and 3 from J, leaving 9 bases between them. The CDR3 runs 14 residues. CDR3 DNA: TGTGCCAGCAGCGTAGCCGCAGGGGAAGAGACCCAGTACTTC. This codes for CASSVAAGEETQYF.

V usage is TRBV29-1 and J usage is TRBJ1-1, with D possibly being TRBD1 (6 bases). The CDR3 sequence is 13 residues long. The V and J ends lost 4 bases and 4 bases respectively, with 13 bases between them. Germline CDR1 SQVTM, CDR2 ANQGSEA. The CDR3 nucleotides read TGCAGCGTTGTGGGGGCGGGCGGCACTGAAGCTTTCTTT. This sequence encodes CSVVGAGGTEAFF. Looking up the rest from reference TRBV29-1 and TRBJ1-1 gives the full variable domain: SAVISQKPSRDICQRGTSLTIQCQVDSQVTMMFWYRQQPGQSLTLIATANQGSEATYESGFVIDKFPISRPNLTFSTLTVSNMSPEDSSIYLCSVVGAGGTEAFFGQGTRLTVV.

In its sample, this clonotype was seen a few times. In DNA, the CDR3 is TGTGCCAGCAGTTACTCGGGACAGGGTTTGGCCCCGCAGTATTTT. It specifies CASSYSGQGLAPQYF. The chain links TRBV6-2 or TRBV6-3 to TRBJ2-3; 9 bases agree with TRBD1. CDR1 MNHEY and CDR2 SVGEGT come from the germline V gene. The CDR3 totals 15 residues. With V trimmed by 0 bases and J by 10 bases, 8 bases remained unmatched.